This entry describes one TCR beta chain. This sample is part of a study of STAT5B mutations in CD4+ large granular lymphocyte leukemia. CDR3 length equals 15 residues. Germline CDR1 SNHLY, CDR2 FYNNEI. The germline V and J ends were trimmed by 3 bases and 4 bases, with 12 bases remaining between them. Repertoires were generated with immunoSEQ multiplex PCR, while TCRdb's copy carries only in-frame clones and drops some. The repertoire has tens of thousands of clones, around two thirds of them found once; the top ten carry 0.4% to 0.45%. This chain joins TRBV2 and TRBJ2-2, with D perhaps matching TRBD1 (6 bases). The TCR comes from a human donor in good health. Sequencing was done on a sample of CD4+ T cells from blood buffy coats. The DNA for the CDR3 is TGTGCCAGCAGTGAGTCCAGGGGTGGCACCGGGGAGCTGTTTTTT. Translation gives CASSESRGGTGELFF.